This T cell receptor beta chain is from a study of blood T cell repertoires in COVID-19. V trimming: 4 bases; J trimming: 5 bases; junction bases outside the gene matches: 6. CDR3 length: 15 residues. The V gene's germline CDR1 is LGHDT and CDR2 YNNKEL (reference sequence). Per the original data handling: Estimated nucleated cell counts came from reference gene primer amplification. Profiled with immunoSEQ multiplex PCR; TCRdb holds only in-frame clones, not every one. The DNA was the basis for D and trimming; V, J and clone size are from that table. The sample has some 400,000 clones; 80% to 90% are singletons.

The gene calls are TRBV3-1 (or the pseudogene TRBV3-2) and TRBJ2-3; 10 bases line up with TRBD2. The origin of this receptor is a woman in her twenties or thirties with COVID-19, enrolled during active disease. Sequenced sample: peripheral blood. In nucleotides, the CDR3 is TGTGCCAGCAGCCCCAGCGGGAGGGGAATAGATACGCAGTATTTT. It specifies CASSPSGRGIDTQYF.